These 25 T cell receptor beta chains were sequenced from one sample in a study of blood T cell repertoires in COVID-19. Generated by immunoSEQ multiplex PCR, the TCRdb table keeps only in-frame clones and is missing some. The repertoire has under 200,000 clones, more than 75% of them found once; the top ten carry around 6%. Specimen: peripheral blood. These receptor sequences come from a man aged 40-49 years with active or convalescent COVID-19.

In this sample, this clone turned up a few times. The chain links TRBV19 to TRBJ2-5; 15 nucleotides align to TRBD2. This CDR3 has 16 residues. Per germline, CDR1 LNHDA and CDR2 SQIVND (reference sequence). Trimming at V came to 5 bases and at J to 4 bases, leaving 5 bases not matched to a gene. The CDR3: CASSPGTSGRSETQYF. The DNA of the CDR3 is TGTGCCAGTAGTCCCGGGACTAGCGGGAGGTCAGAGACCCAGTACTTC.

This clone was counted once. V gene TRBV11-3 combines with J gene TRBJ2-4; D uncertain. Trimming shortened V by 0 bases and J by 3 bases, and 15 bases separated the two germline ends. Germline CDR1 SGHNT, CDR2 YENEEA. This CDR3 has 17 residues. CDR3 nucleotides: TGTGCCAGCAGCTTAGACCCGGTGTCCGGTGGCAAAAACATTCAGTACTTC. Translation: CASSLDPVSGGKNIQYF. The whole variable domain, remainder taken from reference TRBV11-3 and TRBJ2-4, is EAGVVQSPRYKIIEKKQPVAFWCNPISGHNTLYWYLQNLGQGPELLIRYENEEAVDDSQLPKDRFSAERLKGVDSTLKIQPAELGDSAVYLCASSLDPVSGGKNIQYFGAGTRLSVL.

V and J are TRBV24-1 and TRBJ2-7, with TRBD1 matching 8 bases. Germline assignment: CDR1 KGHDR and CDR2 SFDVKD. The trim removed 3 bases at V and 11 bases at J, leaving 5 bases unmatched. This CDR3 is built from 12 residues. CDR3 nucleotides: TGTGCCACCAGTGATCCGGACAGGGCTAAGTACTTC. Encoded protein: CATSDPDRAKYF.

Here the CDR3 reads CASSFTGTSGLEQYF. In nucleotides, the CDR3 is TGTGCCAGCAGTTTCACCGGGACTAGCGGGCTCGAGCAGTACTTC. This chain connects TRBV6-5 to TRBJ2-7; 12 nucleotides line up with TRBD2. The germline CDR1 and CDR2 sequences are MNHEY and SVGAGI. The CDR3 is 15 amino acids. Unmatched junction bases numbered 7, after V lost 4 bases and J lost 6 bases.

A single count supports this clone. This chain uses TRBV28 with TRBJ2-3; 7 bases fit TRBD2. This CDR3 contains 15 residues. With 2 bases clipped from V and 1 base from J, the junction kept 3 bases outside the gene matches. CDR1 is MDHEN and CDR2 is SYDVKM in the germline V gene. CDR3 in amino acids: CASSLPSGGTDTQYF. CDR3 nucleotide sequence: TGTGCCAGCAGTTTACCCAGCGGGGGCACAGATACGCAGTATTTT.

The V gene is TRBV10-3, the J gene TRBJ2-5; 10 nucleotides align to TRBD2. Germline CDR1 and CDR2: ENHRY and SYGVKD. The CDR3 consists of 17 residues. With 4 bases clipped from V and 1 base from J, the junction kept 9 bases outside the gene matches. CDR3 nucleotides: TGTGCCATCAGTGGCGCGACTAGCGGGCCTTCCCAAGAGACCCAGTACTTC. Its protein product is CAISGATSGPSQETQYF.

A remark on this clone: The same CDR3 can be traced to other DNA sequences in this sample. This chain connects TRBV30 to TRBJ1-1, with D possibly matching TRBD1 (5 bases). V was cut by 0 bases and J by 3 bases, with 11 bases left in between. The CDR3 runs 14 residues. Germline-derived CDR1 and CDR2 are GTSNPN and SVGIG (reference sequence). CDR3 in DNA: TGTGCCTGGAGTGTCGGTAGGGGATACACTGAAGCTTTCTTT. This sequence encodes CAWSVGRGYTEAFF.

CDR3 loop: CASSPGLAGASLAKNIQYF. In DNA form, the CDR3 reads TGTGCCAGCAGCCCGGGACTAGCGGGGGCCTCCCTAGCCAAAAACATTCAGTACTTC. This sequence joins TRBV27 and TRBJ2-4, with 14 positions matching TRBD2. This CDR3 comprises 19 residues. CDR1 and CDR2 (germline): MNHEY, SMNVEV (reference sequence). The V and J ends lost 6 bases and 0 bases, in that order; junction bases with no gene match: 10.

The gene calls are TRBV9 and TRBJ1-1; D is unclear. V was shortened by 4 bases and J by 1 base, with 14 bases between the two germline ends. Germline CDR1 SGDLS, CDR2 YYNGEE. The length of the CDR3 is 15 residues. This CDR3 reads CASSPSRVPNTEAFF. Written as DNA, the CDR3 is TGTGCCAGCAGCCCCAGCCGGGTTCCGAACACTGAAGCTTTCTTT. Combining the CDR3 with reference TRBV9 and TRBJ1-1 gives the whole variable domain DSGVTQTPKHLITATGQRVTLRCSPRSGDLSVYWYQQSLDQGLQFLIQYYNGEERAKGNILERFSAQQFPDLHSELNLSSLELGDSALYFCASSPSRVPNTEAFFGQGTRLTVV.

The rearrangement joins TRBV10-3 to TRBJ1-5; 8 bases fit TRBD1. In germline, CDR1 is ENHRY, CDR2 SYGVKD. The CDR3 contains 15 residues. V dropped 3 bases and J dropped 7; count of bases not matched to a gene: 8. CDR3 amino acids: CAISDTGGIWQPQHF. Written as DNA, the CDR3 is TGTGCCATCAGTGATACAGGGGGAATATGGCAGCCCCAGCATTTT.

The chain recombines TRBV19 with TRBJ2-2, with D possibly TRBD1 on 8 matching bases. The CDR3 totals 14 residues. Germline V gives CDR1 LNHDA, CDR2 SQIVND (reference sequence). Deletions cut 4 bases from V and 6 bases from J, with 12 bases between. CDR3 nucleotide sequence: TGTGCCAGTAGTACTACAGGGGGGGCCGGGGAGCTGTTTTTT. This gives the protein CASSTTGGAGELFF.

This chain connects TRBV19 to TRBJ2-1; TRBD2 matches 9 bases. Germline lookup yields CDR1 LNHDA and CDR2 SQIVND (reference sequence). Trimming removed 5 bases from V and 7 bases from J; junction bases left unmatched: 9. There are 15 residues in the CDR3. As DNA, the CDR3 is TGTGCCAGTAGTCCGCCGGGACTAGCATTAAATGAGCAGTTCTTC. Translating it yields CASSPPGLALNEQFF.

CDR3 protein: CASSTYYSRTPQETQYF. The CDR3 DNA sequence: TGTGCCAGTAGTACCTATTATAGTCGAACGCCCCAAGAGACCCAGTACTTC. This chain connects TRBV19 to TRBJ2-5; no reliable D call. Germline V gene data show CDR1 as LNHDA and CDR2 as SQIVND (reference sequence). The CDR3 is 17 amino acids. V was trimmed by 4 bases and J by 1 base, leaving 19 bases between them.

This chain connects TRBV18 to TRBJ2-7, with 7 positions matching TRBD1. Germline values: CDR1 KGHSH, CDR2 LQKENI. Trimming at V came to 0 bases and at J to 0 bases, leaving 8 bases not matched to a gene. CDR3 length: 17 residues. Here the CDR3 reads CASSPPTGSWGSYEQYF. The CDR3 coding sequence is TGTGCCAGCTCACCACCGACAGGGAGCTGGGGCTCCTACGAGCAGTACTTC.

In DNA form, the CDR3 reads TGTGCCAGCAGTTCCCGGACAGGGAACCAGAACACTGAAGCTTTCTTT. Its translation: CASSSRTGNQNTEAFF. The chain is built from TRBV6-6 and TRBJ1-1; 8 bases map to TRBD1. The CDR3 is made up of 16 amino acids. Germline V gene data show CDR1 as MNHNY and CDR2 as SVGAGI (reference sequence). V gave up 4 bases and J gave up 1 base; unmatched junction bases: 8.

The chain carries TRBV6-5 and TRBJ1-1; a possible D gene is TRBD1 (5 bases). Trimming stripped 5 bases from V and 0 bases from J, with 13 bases between. In germline, CDR1 is MNHEY, CDR2 SVGAGI. The CDR3 is 15 amino acids. The CDR3 region has the DNA TGTGCCAGCAGTCTTAGACAGAAAGTGAACACTGAAGCTTTCTTT. Residues: CASSLRQKVNTEAFF.

The genes are TRBV29-1 and TRBJ2-3; 8 nucleotides align to TRBD2. Germline values: CDR1 SQVTM, CDR2 ANQGSEA. Trimming removed 4 bases from V and 2 bases from J; junction bases left unmatched: 14. This CDR3 region has 17 residues. The CDR3 coding sequence is TGCAGCGTTGTCTACGGGGGGGCCCTCGCGTTCACAGATACGCAGTATTTT. Translation gives CSVVYGGALAFTDTQYF.

The gene calls are TRBV2 and TRBJ1-4; D remains unclear. Trimming shortened V by 8 bases and J by 8 bases, and 21 bases separated the two germline ends. There are 15 residues in the CDR3. The germline gives CDR1 SNHLY, CDR2 FYNNEI. The CDR3 bases are TGTGCCAGCGGTCCGCCGGCTCAGAGAGGGGAAAAACTGTTTTTT. Protein sequence: CASGPPAQRGEKLFF.

The V call is TRBV24-1, the J call TRBJ2-1; 8 nucleotides match TRBD2. CDR3 length: 14 amino acids. The germline CDR1 and CDR2 sequences are KGHDR and SFDVKD. The J segment lost 9 bases and the V segment lost 4 bases, leaving 7 bases of the junction unmatched. The CDR3 here is CATSEDGTRIEQFF. The DNA for the CDR3 is TGTGCCACCAGTGAGGACGGGACTAGGATTGAGCAGTTCTTC.

This sequence joins TRBV19 and TRBJ2-7; D gene unclear. CDR1 LNHDA and CDR2 SQIVND come from the germline V gene (reference sequence). With 4 bases removed from V and 0 bases from J, the gap between germline ends came to 10 bases. The CDR3 consists of 14 residues. In DNA form, the CDR3 reads TGTGCCAGTAGTAGGGTCCTAGGCTCCTACGAGCAGTACTTC. Protein product: CASSRVLGSYEQYF.

V and J are TRBV7-3 and TRBJ2-3, with D perhaps matching TRBD2 (6 bases). The CDR3 is made up of 13 amino acids. CDR1 and CDR2 from the germline V gene are SGHTA and FQGTGA. With 4 bases removed from V and 14 bases from J, the gap between germline ends came to 19 bases. The CDR3 loop reads CASSSQLGLETYF. CDR3 bases: TGTGCCAGCAGCTCCCAACTGGGACTGGAGACGTATTTT.

The gene calls are TRBV25-1 and TRBJ2-7; 8 bases align to TRBD1. With 5 bases clipped from V and 6 bases from J, the junction kept 6 bases outside the gene matches. This CDR3 spans 13 amino acids. Germline V gives CDR1 MGHDK, CDR2 SYGVNS. The CDR3 loop is CASSTSQGVEQYF. CDR3 DNA: TGTGCCAGCAGTACGTCACAGGGGGTCGAGCAGTACTTC.

The chain employs TRBV29-1 and TRBJ2-4, with D perhaps matching TRBD1 (7 bases). This CDR3 region has 14 residues. From germline, CDR1 is SQVTM and CDR2 ANQGSEA. Trimming left V 4 bases short and J 8 bases short, with 18 bases between. As DNA, the CDR3 is TGCAGCGTTGGGAGGGGAGACAGGGTGGACATTCAGTACTTC. Encoded protein: CSVGRGDRVDIQYF.

V is TRBV9 and J is TRBJ2-5; a possible D gene is TRBD1 (5 bases). The CDR3 consists of 15 residues. With 0 bases removed from V and 5 bases from J, the gap between germline ends came to 14 bases. CDR1 SGDLS and CDR2 YYNGEE come from the germline V gene. The CDR3 nucleotides read TGTGCCAGCAGCGTAGGGCAGGGCCTTGGGGAGACCCAGTACTTC. Its translation: CASSVGQGLGETQYF.

This clone occurred a few times. This sequence joins TRBV12-3 or TRBV12-4 and TRBJ1-3; TRBD1 is a possible D gene (5 bases). Between the trimmed V and J ends, which lost 5 bases and 3 bases, there was a span of 8 bases. The CDR3 runs 13 residues. The CDR3 bases are TGTGCCAGCAGTCTCAGGGTTGGAAACACCATATATTTT. It codes for CASSLRVGNTIYF.